Below, 31 T cell receptor beta chains from the same sample are listed, as sequenced in a study of blood T cell repertoires in COVID-19. TCRdb's copy holds only in-frame clones and misses some; the assay was immunoSEQ multiplex PCR. The profile covers about 87,000 clones, with approximately 86% appearing a single time and around 5% taken by the ten largest. Sequences were obtained from peripheral blood. The receptors here all came from a man in his forties or fifties with acute or convalescent COVID-19.

The CDR3 region has the DNA TGTGCCAGCTCACCACGGGCGTTAGCGGGTAGCACTGAAGCTTTCTTT. This translates into CASSPRALAGSTEAFF. The gene calls are TRBV18 and TRBJ1-1; D gene ambiguous. The CDR3 loop spans 16 amino acids. The V end lost 1 base, the J end lost 4 bases, and 16 bases lay between the germline ends. Germline loops: CDR1 KGHSH, CDR2 LQKENI.

The V and J genes are TRBV10-3 and TRBJ1-5; tentative D call: TRBD1 (6 bases). From germline, CDR1 is ENHRY and CDR2 SYGVKD. This CDR3 region has 18 residues. V lost 2 bases and J lost 1, with 18 bases in between. The CDR3 DNA is TGTGCCATCAGTGAGGCCGGTATGGACAGCAACAGCAATCAGCCCCAGCATTTT. Translation: CAISEAGMDSNSNQPQHF.

This clone has a single count. The chain is built from TRBV19 and TRBJ2-1; 8 nucleotides agree with TRBD2. The CDR3 covers 14 residues. Germline V CDR1 and CDR2: LNHDA, SQIVND (reference sequence). V lost 8 bases to trimming and J lost 6 bases; unmatched junction nucleotides: 9. In DNA, the CDR3 is TGTGCCAGTCACTCCGGGACTAGGCCCAATGAGCAGTTCTTC. Protein product: CASHSGTRPNEQFF.

The rearrangement joins TRBV5-4 to TRBJ1-1; a weak D match, TRBD1 (5 bases). CDR3 size: 15 residues. The germline CDR1 and CDR2 sequences are SGHNT and YYREEE (reference sequence). Trimming removed 0 bases from V and 6 bases from J, with 15 bases in between. The DNA of the CDR3 is TGTGCCAGCAGCTTGGTGTTAGGGGATTCCGCTGAAGCTTTCTTT. This gives the protein CASSLVLGDSAEAFF. The full variable domain, with the rest looked up from reference TRBV5-4 and TRBJ1-1, is ETGVTQSPTHLIKTRGQQVTLRCSSQSGHNTVSWYQQALGQGPQFIFQYYREEENGRGNFPPRFSGLQFPNYSSELNVNALELDDSALYLCASSLVLGDSAEAFFGQGTRLTVV.

The chain has TRBV9 and TRBJ2-2; 8 bases are a match to TRBD2. Trimming took 0 bases from V and 2 from J; bases not matched to a gene: 9. From germline, CDR1 is SGDLS and CDR2 YYNGEE. This CDR3 has 18 amino acids. The CDR3 reads CASSVEPGLGVNTGELFF. For the CDR3, the DNA is TGTGCCAGCAGCGTAGAGCCGGGACTAGGAGTAAACACCGGGGAGCTGTTTTTT.

In nucleotides, the CDR3 is TGCGCCAGCAGTGTGGGAAGCGGGAGGGCCAGGGGCCAGCAGTTCTTC. Translating gives CASSVGSGRARGQQFF. This chain joins TRBV10-2 and TRBJ2-1; 10 nucleotides agree with TRBD2. The CDR3 runs 16 residues. CDR1 is WSHSY, CDR2 SAAADI, per germline. V lost 4 bases to trimming and J lost 11 bases; unmatched junction nucleotides: 14.

In this sample, this clone turned up a few times. The V gene is TRBV27, the J gene TRBJ1-2, with D perhaps TRBD1 (5 bases). Germline assignment: CDR1 MNHEY and CDR2 SMNVEV (reference sequence). Trimming shortened V by 3 bases and J by 4 bases, and 9 bases separated the two germline ends. The CDR3 length is 13 residues. This CDR3 reads CASSFGAGYGYTF. The CDR3 region has the DNA TGTGCCAGCAGTTTTGGGGCCGGCTATGGCTACACCTTC.

The chain recombines TRBV3-1 (or the pseudogene TRBV3-2) with TRBJ1-2, with D perhaps TRBD1 (6 bases). The CDR3 spans 14 residues. Looked up from germline, CDR1 is LGHDT and CDR2 is YNNKEL (reference sequence). The V end was cut by 2 bases, the J end by 3 bases, with 10 bases between. This CDR3 reads CASSQSPGDYGYTF. The CDR3 bases are TGTGCCAGCAGCCAATCCCCAGGGGACTATGGCTACACCTTC.

This clone was detected a few times. This chain links TRBV19 with TRBJ2-5; maybe TRBD2 (5 bases). Looked up from germline, CDR1 is LNHDA and CDR2 is SQIVND (reference sequence). The V gene lost 0 bases and the J gene lost 5 bases, with 10 bases spanning the gap. This CDR3 has 14 residues. The CDR3 region has the DNA TGTGCCAGTAGTATAGAGGCCCGAGGGGAGACCCAGTACTTC. Amino acids: CASSIEARGETQYF.

The chain carries TRBV9 and TRBJ2-2, with 11 positions matching TRBD2. The V gene end was trimmed by 4 bases and the J gene end by 0 bases; junction bases not matched to a gene: 8. The CDR3 loop spans 18 amino acids. Germline loops: CDR1 SGDLS, CDR2 YYNGEE. In DNA form, the CDR3 reads TGTGCCAGCAGCCCACATAGCGGGGGGGCCGCGAACACCGGGGAGCTGTTTTTT. This translates into CASSPHSGGAANTGELFF.

This chain joins TRBV11-2 and TRBJ1-1; no definite D call. V lost 6 bases and J 7 bases, leaving 9 bases between the germline ends. Germline V gene lookup returns CDR1 SGHAT and CDR2 FQNNGV. The CDR3 spans 11 residues. The CDR3 spells CASRYTSEAFF. The CDR3 DNA is TGTGCCAGCAGGTATACCAGTGAAGCTTTCTTT.

The J gene is TRBJ2-5, the V gene TRBV5-6, with TRBD1 matching over 7 bases. The germline gives CDR1 SGHDT, CDR2 YYEEEE. The CDR3 spans 17 residues. The V and J ends lost 4 bases and 1 base, in that order; junction bases with no gene match: 13. The CDR3 loop is CASSPGLTGIFQETQYF. Written as DNA, the CDR3 is TGTGCCAGCAGCCCCGGTTTGACAGGGATTTTCCAAGAGACCCAGTACTTC.

The rearrangement joins TRBV5-4 to TRBJ1-6; 7 bases are shared with TRBD1. CDR1 is SGHNT, CDR2 YYREEE, per germline (reference sequence). V lost 4 bases and J lost 0; bases outside the gene matches: 7. The CDR3 consists of 17 residues. CDR3 sequence: CASSNRQGGSYNSPLHF. As DNA, the CDR3 is TGTGCCAGCAGCAACCGACAGGGTGGCTCCTATAATTCACCCCTCCACTTT.

CDR3 bases: TGCGCCAGCAGCCAAGATTCAAGCGCTTCTAGCACAGATACGCAGTATTTT. It specifies CASSQDSSASSTDTQYF. The chain couples TRBV4-1 to TRBJ2-3; D not certain. Germline-derived CDR1 and CDR2 are MGHRA and YSYEKL. This CDR3 comprises 17 residues. Between the trimmed V and J ends, which lost 0 bases and 0 bases, there was a span of 13 bases.

The chain joins TRBV19 to TRBJ2-1; 7 nucleotides match TRBD1. The CDR3 runs to 17 residues. The germline V gene encodes CDR1 LNHDA and CDR2 SQIVND (reference sequence). Trimming removed 3 bases from V and 11 bases from J; junction bases left unmatched: 19. Here the CDR3 reads CASSISADFGVRGKQFF. The CDR3 DNA sequence: TGTGCCAGTAGTATTTCCGCGGACTTTGGCGTCAGGGGGAAGCAGTTCTTC. Full variable domain (missing parts from reference TRBV19 and TRBJ2-1): DGGITQSPKYLFRKEGQNVTLSCEQNLNHDAMYWYRQDPGQGLRLIYYSQIVNDFQKGDIAEGYSVSREKKESFPLTVTSAQKNPTAFYLCASSISADFGVRGKQFFGPGTRLTVL.

The V gene is TRBV13, the J gene TRBJ1-2; 7 bases are shared with TRBD1. The CDR3 spans 15 residues. CDR1 is PRHDT, CDR2 FYEKMQ, per germline (reference sequence). Losses at the gene ends were 5 bases for V and 3 bases for J; bases not matched to a gene: 9. In nucleotides, the CDR3 is TGTGCCAGCAGCCCCGCGGTACAGGGGTACTATGGCTACACCTTC. Its translation: CASSPAVQGYYGYTF. The complete variable domain, with remaining parts taken from reference TRBV13 and TRBJ1-2, reads AAGVIQSPRHLIKEKRETATLKCYPIPRHDTVYWYQQGPGQDPQFLISFYEKMQSDKGSIPDRFSAQQFSDYHSELNMSSLELGDSALYFCASSPAVQGYYGYTFGSGTRLTVV.

The chain joins TRBV7-3 to TRBJ2-3; D gene unclear. The CDR3 is 13 amino acids. Trimming removed 3 bases at V and 3 bases at J, with 7 bases between. CDR1 SGHTA and CDR2 FQGTGA come from the germline V gene. The CDR3 nucleotides are TGTGCCAGCAGCTTGCCCGAGACAGATACGCAGTATTTT. Protein product: CASSLPETDTQYF.

The chain carries TRBV12-3 or TRBV12-4 and TRBJ1-2; a possible D gene is TRBD1 (5 bases). The CDR3 totals 12 residues. The V end was cut by 5 bases, the J end by 11 bases, with 15 bases between. This CDR3 is CASSPGLRGYTF. In DNA form, the CDR3 reads TGTGCCAGCAGTCCCGGGCTAAGGGGATACACCTTC.

This clone was counted a single time. CDR3 in DNA: TGTGCCAGCAGTGATATCTCACTAGCGGGCACCTCCTACAATGAGCAGTTCTTC. Its translation: CASSDISLAGTSYNEQFF. The chain employs TRBV2 and TRBJ2-1; 9 bases align to TRBD2. Germline lookup yields CDR1 SNHLY and CDR2 FYNNEI. This CDR3 contains 18 residues. The trim removed 3 bases at V and 0 bases at J, leaving 9 bases unmatched.

This chain joins TRBV30 and TRBJ2-5, with 11 positions matching TRBD2. With V trimmed by 0 bases and J by 5 bases, 8 bases remained unmatched. This CDR3 contains 16 residues. Per the germline V gene, CDR1 is GTSNPN and CDR2 is SVGIG (reference sequence). CDR3 sequence: CAWSVLLAGGRETQYF. DNA of the CDR3: TGTGCCTGGAGTGTACTTCTAGCGGGAGGCCGCGAGACCCAGTACTTC.

The genes are TRBV4-2 and TRBJ1-4; no reliable D call. V was trimmed by 4 bases and J by 0 bases, leaving 6 bases between them. The CDR3 is 14 amino acids. Germline loops: CDR1 LGHNA, CDR2 YNFKEQ. CDR3 region: CASSLKTTNEKLFF. CDR3 coding DNA: TGTGCCAGCAGCCTTAAAACAACTAATGAAAAACTGTTTTTT.

The chain links TRBV18 to TRBJ1-2, with TRBD1 matching over 7 bases. Unmatched junction bases numbered 7, after V lost 2 bases and J lost 7 bases. The CDR3 loop spans 14 amino acids. CDR1 is KGHSH, CDR2 LQKENI, per germline. CDR3 nucleotide sequence: TGTGCCAGCTCACCAGAGAACAGGGGACGTGGCTACACCTTC. It specifies CASSPENRGRGYTF.

This rearrangement joins TRBV19 to TRBJ1-1, with D tentatively TRBD1 (6 bases). Germline assignment: CDR1 LNHDA and CDR2 SQIVND (reference sequence). CDR3 length: 13 residues. Trimming cost V 5 bases and J 3 bases, with 10 bases left between them. The CDR3 DNA follows: TGTGCCAGTAGTGTGGACAGATACACTGAAGCTTTCTTT. It encodes CASSVDRYTEAFF.

This clone was counted once. The chain carries TRBV2 and TRBJ2-5, with D possibly TRBD1 on 5 matching bases. V lost 8 bases to trimming and J lost 2 bases, with 33 bases between them. The CDR3 is 20 amino acids. Germline CDR1 is SNHLY and CDR2 is FYNNEI. CDR3 nucleotides: TGTGCCAGCTCCCAGGGTCGAAAAAAGGAAAAACGAGGAAAACAAGAGACCCAGTACTTC. Translated: CASSQGRKKEKRGKQETQYF.

The J gene is TRBJ1-1, the V gene TRBV10-3, with 7 positions matching TRBD1. This CDR3 has 13 amino acids. Germline values: CDR1 ENHRY, CDR2 SYGVKD. Trimming at V came to 6 bases and at J to 2 bases, leaving 3 bases not matched to a gene. CDR3 region: CAIRGQRNTEAFF. CDR3 nucleotide sequence: TGTGCCATCAGGGGACAGAGAAACACTGAAGCTTTCTTT.

This clone came up once. The rearrangement joins TRBV5-8 to TRBJ1-1; 7 nucleotides agree with TRBD1. The CDR3 covers 16 residues. Trimming removed 4 bases from V and 4 bases from J; junction bases left unmatched: 13. Germline CDR1 and CDR2: SGHTS and YDEGEE. In nucleotides, the CDR3 is TGTGCCAGCAGCCCCCGACAGGGAGCAAGGGTCACTGAAGCTTTCTTT. This gives the protein CASSPRQGARVTEAFF.

The gene calls are TRBV30 and TRBJ2-2; a weak D match, TRBD1 (6 bases). CDR3 size: 15 residues. Germline CDR1 GTSNPN, CDR2 SVGIG (reference sequence). The V end lost 2 bases, the J end lost 6 bases, and 16 bases lay between the germline ends. The CDR3 DNA reads as TGTGCCTGGAGTCTAGACCTACAGGGTTCCGGGGAGCTGTTTTTT. It specifies CAWSLDLQGSGELFF.

The gene calls are TRBV3-1 (or the pseudogene TRBV3-2) and TRBJ2-1, with a weak D call TRBD2 (6 bases). The germline V gene encodes CDR1 LGHDT and CDR2 YNNKEL (reference sequence). The CDR3 extends over 15 amino acids. Between the trimmed V and J ends, which lost 0 bases and 5 bases, there was a span of 11 bases. In nucleotides, the CDR3 is TGTGCCAGCAGCCAAGACTTGCTAGCGAACAATGAGCAGTTCTTC. Its protein is CASSQDLLANNEQFF.

This chain connects TRBV9 to TRBJ2-1, with 7 nucleotides matching TRBD1. V shed 0 bases and J 10 bases; nucleotides not matched to a gene: 7. In germline, CDR1 is SGDLS, CDR2 YYNGEE. The CDR3 contains 14 residues. The CDR3 DNA reads TGTGCCAGCAGCGTAGATCCGGGACAGACCGAGCAGTTCTTC. Its protein product is CASSVDPGQTEQFF.

The chain employs TRBV19 and TRBJ2-5, with 9 bases aligning to TRBD1. The CDR3 totals 13 residues. V was clipped by 4 bases and J by 6 bases; unmatched bases: 3. Germline assignment: CDR1 LNHDA and CDR2 SQIVND (reference sequence). In nucleotides, the CDR3 is TGTGCCAGTAGTACGGGACAGGGTCAGACCCAGTACTTC. This sequence encodes CASSTGQGQTQYF.

This chain uses TRBV15 with TRBJ2-3; 12 nucleotides agree with TRBD2. The germline V gene encodes CDR1 LNHNV and CDR2 YYDKDF (reference sequence). The V and J ends lost 5 bases and 1 base, in that order; junction bases with no gene match: 4. This CDR3 contains 16 residues. The CDR3 is CATSARLAGGTDTQYF. As DNA, the CDR3 is TGTGCCACCAGCGCGCGACTAGCGGGGGGCACAGATACGCAGTATTTT.